A single sample is the source of the 23 T cell receptor beta chains below, sequenced in a study of neoadjuvant anti-PD-1 for oral cavity cancer. Time point: after neoadjuvant nivolumab, at surgical resection. Libraries were prepared by immunoSEQ multiplex PCR; TCRdb keeps only in-frame clonotypes and omits some of them. In the table there are around 8,000 clones, around three fifths of which are singletons. The input for sequencing was PBMCs, taken after nivolumab (anti-PD-1) treatment. These receptors all come from a person between 40 and 79 years old with oral cavity squamous cell carcinoma.

The J gene is TRBJ2-1, the V gene TRBV4-3; D is unresolved. The CDR3 spans 17 residues. Germline lookup yields CDR1 LGHNA and CDR2 YSLEER. Trimming took 3 bases from V and 0 from J, leaving 15 bases between them. This CDR3 is CASSQSLLLDSYNEQFF. In nucleotides, the CDR3 is TGCGCCAGCAGCCAGAGCCTATTGTTGGACTCCTACAATGAGCAGTTCTTC.

The chain recombines TRBV27 with TRBJ1-5, with D unclear. CDR1 is MNHEY, CDR2 SMNVEV, per germline (reference sequence). The ends were cut back, 0 bases at V and 11 bases at J, with 11 bases in the middle. This CDR3 is built from 13 residues. DNA of the CDR3: TGTGCCAGCAGTTTATCCGAACGGCAGGCCCAGCATTTT. Translated, it gives CASSLSERQAQHF.

This clone was found once. This rearrangement joins TRBV16 to TRBJ1-4; D gene ambiguous. Germline CDR1 reads KGHSY; CDR2 reads FQNENV. The length of the CDR3 is 15 residues. Between the trimmed V and J ends, which lost 6 bases and 7 bases, there was a span of 18 bases. The CDR3: CASSLLGGRSEKLFF. The CDR3 coding sequence is TGTGCCAGCAGTCTTCTTGGAGGCCGTTCTGAAAAACTGTTTTTT.

This chain links TRBV28 with TRBJ1-5, with D maybe TRBD1 (5 bases). The CDR3 contains 14 residues. CDR1 MDHEN and CDR2 SYDVKM come from the germline V gene. V lost 2 bases to trimming and J lost 5 bases, with 10 bases between them. DNA of the CDR3: TGTGCCAGCAGTTTAGACGGGGGGTATCAGCCCCAGCATTTT. It codes for CASSLDGGYQPQHF.

This clone has more than one count but fewer than ten. This chain connects TRBV2 to TRBJ1-2; 7 bases fit TRBD1. The trim removed 6 bases at V and 6 bases at J, leaving 7 bases unmatched. The CDR3 consists of 13 residues. The V gene's germline CDR1 is SNHLY and CDR2 FYNNEI. The CDR3: CASRRDSGDGYTF. DNA of the CDR3: TGTGCCAGCAGACGGGACAGCGGCGATGGCTACACCTTC.

The rearrangement joins TRBV28 to TRBJ2-7; D might be TRBD1 (5 bases). CDR3 length: 12 amino acids. Trimming removed 6 bases at V and 2 bases at J, with 8 bases between. From germline, CDR1 is MDHEN and CDR2 SYDVKM. The CDR3 DNA sequence: TGTGCCAGCAGCAGGGTTACCTACGAGCAGTACTTC. It yields the protein CASSRVTYEQYF.

The chain recombines TRBV9 with TRBJ2-3, with 9 bases matching TRBD1. The V and J ends lost 0 bases and 5 bases, in that order; junction bases with no gene match: 7. This CDR3 is built from 16 residues. Germline CDR1 reads SGDLS; CDR2 reads YYNGEE. The CDR3 sequence: CASSVGLGQGLDTQYF. The CDR3 coding sequence is TGTGCCAGCAGCGTAGGTTTAGGACAGGGGTTAGATACGCAGTATTTT.

A few counts support this clone. The chain couples TRBV7-9 to TRBJ1-4; 7 nucleotides agree with TRBD1. Germline V lookup: CDR1 SEHNR, CDR2 FQNEAQ (reference sequence). The J segment lost 8 bases and the V segment lost 5 bases, leaving 14 bases of the junction unmatched. The CDR3 contains 16 residues. This CDR3 is CASSVTGASGGEKLFF. The CDR3 DNA is TGTGCCAGCAGCGTTACAGGGGCCTCAGGGGGGGAAAAACTGTTTTTT.

V and J are TRBV30 and TRBJ1-5; D unclear. The CDR3 length is 13 residues. Germline-derived CDR1 and CDR2 are GTSNPN and SVGIG (reference sequence). Trimming pared 2 bases from V and 6 bases from J, leaving 11 bases between. The CDR3 sequence is CAWSTPGFQPQHF. CDR3 DNA: TGTGCCTGGAGTACCCCCGGATTTCAGCCCCAGCATTTT.

V usage is TRBV6-6 and J usage is TRBJ1-4; D not resolved. Germline V lookup: CDR1 MNHNY, CDR2 SVGAGI (reference sequence). Trimming left V 6 bases short and J 4 bases short, with 9 bases between. CDR3 size: 13 residues. CDR3 loop: CASSRSNNEKLFF. For the CDR3, the DNA is TGTGCCAGCAGCCGATCCAATAATGAAAAACTGTTTTTT.

The V gene is TRBV5-4, the J gene TRBJ2-3; 9 bases fit TRBD2. The trim removed 0 bases at V and 6 bases at J, leaving 5 bases unmatched. Germline CDR1 reads SGHNT; CDR2 reads YYREEE (reference sequence). This CDR3 is 15 amino acids long. CDR3 region: CASSLDSGGRDTQYF. The CDR3 DNA reads as TGTGCCAGCAGCTTGGACAGCGGGGGGAGGGATACGCAGTATTTT.

This clone was counted once. The rearrangement links TRBV6-1 to TRBJ1-2; 9 bases line up with TRBD1. The CDR3 extends over 14 amino acids. Germline-derived CDR1 and CDR2 are MNHNS and SASEGT. V lost 3 bases and J lost 2; bases outside the gene matches: 1. The CDR3 DNA reads as TGTGCCAGCAGTGAGGACAGGGGAAACTATGGCTACACCTTC. Translated, it gives CASSEDRGNYGYTF.

This chain uses TRBV7-9 with TRBJ2-7; TRBD2 might be the D (6 bases). Germline CDR1 is SEHNR and CDR2 is FQNEAQ (reference sequence). This CDR3 has 12 residues. V was trimmed by 4 bases and J by 6 bases, leaving 10 bases between them. CDR3 sequence: CASSSRLGEQYF. CDR3 sequence (DNA): TGTGCCAGCAGCTCGCGACTAGGCGAGCAGTACTTC. The full variable domain, its missing parts supplied by reference TRBV7-9 and TRBJ2-7, is DTGVSQNPRHKITKRGQNVTFRCDPISEHNRLYWYRQTLGQGPEFLTYFQNEAQLEKSRLLSDRFSAERPKGSFSTLEIQRTEQGDSAMYLCASSSRLGEQYFGPGTRLTVT.

The chain carries TRBV5-4 and TRBJ1-1, with D uncertain. Trimming pared 0 bases from V and 0 bases from J, leaving 9 bases between. Germline-derived CDR1 and CDR2 are SGHNT and YYREEE (reference sequence). This CDR3 spans 15 amino acids. The CDR3 protein is CASSLAGLMNTEAFF. CDR3 sequence (DNA): TGTGCCAGCAGCTTGGCTGGGTTGATGAACACTGAAGCTTTCTTT.

V is TRBV9 and J is TRBJ1-4, with D unresolved. This CDR3 has 14 amino acids. Deletions cut 0 bases from V and 6 bases from J, with 9 bases between. Germline-derived CDR1 and CDR2 are SGDLS and YYNGEE. The CDR3: CASSVGGSDEKLFF. The CDR3 DNA reads TGTGCCAGCAGCGTAGGAGGATCCGATGAAAAACTGTTTTTT.

This clone came up once. The chain combines TRBV29-1 with TRBJ2-1, with a tentative D call TRBD1 (5 bases). CDR3 length: 15 amino acids. V lost 6 bases, J lost 7 bases, and 22 bases lay in between. Germline lookup yields CDR1 SQVTM and CDR2 ANQGSEA. The DNA for the CDR3 is TGCAGCGTCCGCGGCAGGGAAGGGGTAATTAATGAGCAGTTCTTC. Translation gives CSVRGREGVINEQFF.

This clone appeared a few times. This chain uses TRBV5-4 with TRBJ2-3; D gene uncertain. The V end was cut by 0 bases, the J end by 2 bases, with 10 bases between. The CDR3 totals 15 residues. CDR1 and CDR2 from the germline V gene are SGHNT and YYREEE (reference sequence). The CDR3 here is CASSLAGRITDTQYF. CDR3 sequence (DNA): TGTGCCAGCAGCTTGGCCGGCAGGATCACAGATACGCAGTATTTT.

The chain's CDR3 is CASSLGVINTEAFF. The CDR3 DNA follows: TGCGCCAGCAGCTTAGGGGTTATCAACACTGAAGCTTTCTTT. This chain joins TRBV5-1 and TRBJ1-1; possibly TRBD1 for D (5 bases). The CDR3 loop spans 14 amino acids. Germline V lookup: CDR1 SGHRS, CDR2 YFSETQ. V lost 2 bases to trimming and J lost 2 bases, with 10 bases between them.

The chain joins TRBV30 to TRBJ2-6; no definite D call. The CDR3 covers 16 residues. V lost 2 bases to trimming and J lost 0 bases, with 11 bases between them. The V gene's germline CDR1 is GTSNPN and CDR2 SVGIG (reference sequence). For the CDR3, the DNA is TGTGCCTGGAGTTTTACACCGATCTCTGGGGCCAACGTCCTGACTTTC. Amino acid sequence: CAWSFTPISGANVLTF.

This clone has just a few counts. V and J are TRBV6-1 and TRBJ2-7; no firm D call. V was pared by 3 bases and J by 3 bases, with 15 bases between. This CDR3 has 15 amino acids. The germline V gene has CDR1 MNHNS and CDR2 SASEGT. The CDR3 here is CASSDNEGSVYEQYF. For the CDR3, the DNA is TGTGCCAGCAGTGACAATGAAGGGTCCGTCTACGAGCAGTACTTC.

The chain couples TRBV5-6 to TRBJ1-2, with D hard to call. There are 14 residues in the CDR3. Between the trimmed V and J ends, which lost 8 bases and 1 base, there was a span of 15 bases. Per the germline V gene, CDR1 is SGHDT and CDR2 is YYEEEE. CDR3 region: CASGRWQINYGYTF. CDR3 coding DNA: TGTGCCAGTGGGAGATGGCAGATTAACTATGGCTACACCTTC.

This rearrangement joins TRBV5-4 to TRBJ2-1; possible D gene TRBD1, 7 bases. CDR1 is SGHNT, CDR2 YYREEE, per germline (reference sequence). Trimming pared 4 bases from V and 10 bases from J, leaving 21 bases between. The CDR3 has 15 amino acids. The CDR3 nucleotides read TGTGCCAGCAGCATGGGGGGACAGCGACAAGGCGAGCAGTTCTTC. Translation gives CASSMGGQRQGEQFF.

This clone occurred a few times. J is TRBJ2-3 and V is TRBV9; TRBD2 agrees at 10 bases. Germline CDR1 and CDR2: SGDLS and YYNGEE. Unmatched junction bases numbered 4, after V lost 2 bases and J lost 10 bases. CDR3 length equals 13 residues. The chain's CDR3 is CASSVTSGAPQYF. CDR3 DNA: TGTGCCAGCAGCGTTACTAGCGGGGCTCCGCAGTATTTT.